The source of this T cell receptor beta chain is a study of esophageal squamous cell carcinoma tumors (dated by TCRdb to the early 2020s). For the wider study: Using principal component analysis combined with K-means clustering of immunohistochemical values for T-cell and checkpoint markers, the researchers divided patients into immuno relation high and low groups. TCR sequencing was performed on approximately 10 patients, consisting of five randomly selected high immuno relation cases and five background-matched low immuno relation cases. The study aimed to assess TCR repertoire diversity and shared TCR repertoires of T cells within the tumor environment of esophageal squamous cell carcinoma. Across the approximately 10 cases, around 1,600,000 TCRalpha and some 1.3 million TCRbeta total reads were obtained, of which around 30,000 and 35,000 were unique. The wider cohort included approximately 51 esophageal squamous cell carcinoma patients in Japan who were treated with surgery, of whom around 21 were high and about 30 were low immuno relation cases.

Anyone who had received neoadjuvant chemotherapy or who was missing clinical information was not enrolled. The TCR-sequenced cases shown were male, and subtotal esophagectomy with 2- or 3-field lymphadenectomy was performed in the TCR-sequenced cases shown. No T-cell sorting was done; instead, RNA was pulled from bulk tumor tissue sections using a Qiagen AllPrep kit. Small sections of surgically resected tumor tissue were kept in RNAlater reagent at -80 degrees C until RNA was extracted. This clonotype is regarded as medium-sized (0.01 to 0.1%). Its antigen remains unidentified. No much larger clone is present one base from it, and per-base qualities are unavailable. General conclusions and limits of the study: Under 30 TRAV|TRAJ and some 25 TRBV|TRBJ combinations appeared shared among high immuno relation cases, including TRAV13-1|TRAJ22 and TRBV7-9|TRBJ2-7. Total TCR repertoire counts did not differ between groups, but significant repertoire counts were higher in the high immuno relation group. TCRalpha and TCRbeta chains were sequenced separately, so chain pairing and recognized antigens remained unknown. Of the roughly nine cases, three showed one dominant TCRalpha VJ recombination along with apparently reduced TCRalpha diversity. Only a few cases were included in the TCR repertoire analysis, and no investigation at the CDR3 clonotype level was performed. Shared V|J recombination candidates may have been selected by chance because variation in the TCRalphabeta repertoire was large.

Based on the germline V gene, the CDR1 and CDR2 sequences are MNHNS and SASEGT. Including the terminal cysteine and phenylalanine, the CDR3 comprises 15 residues. Only the CDR3 DNA stays, 45 bases, in frame from base 1. Trimming removed 2 bases from V and 6 bases from J, leaving 14 bases between the germline ends. Libraries were built with 5' RACE. A PCR using KAPA HiFi with TCRalpha or TCRbeta constant-region primers and a P20EA primer was followed by a nested second PCR with CA2 or CB2. TCR genes were amplified by unbiased adaptor ligation RT-PCR, with reverse transcription by Superscript III and a polyT18-containing BSL-18E primer. Once second-strand synthesis and blunting were done, the P10EA/P20EA adaptor was ligated onto the 5' end of the cDNA, and NotI digestion came next. Both the first and second PCRs consisted of 15 to 25 cycles of 98 degrees C for 20 s, 65 degrees C for 30 s and 72 degrees C for 1 min. Amplicons were indexed with the Nextera XT Index kit v2 Set A, pooled equimolarly and quantified on a Qubit 2.0 Fluorometer. For sequencing, the Illumina MiSeq platform generated 2x300 bp paired-end reads. On the study's bioinformatics: V and J genes were assigned to reads on the basis of highest identity to IMGT reference sequences using Repertoire Genesis software ver.1.0. CDR3 was defined as the region from Cys104 to Phe118 plus Gly119 and was translated, and unique sequence reads were defined as those with distinct V, J and CDR3 amino acids. Shared V|J combinations were chosen if significant in both a Fisher's exact test in edgeR and a Mann Whitney U test. After singletons were removed and 500 repertoire combinations were bootstrapped, the repertoire dissimilarity index was calculated with the R rdi package. The raw public reads went through TCRdb reprocessing: fastp at Q25, MiXCR clone calling, in-frame beta chains kept. Records with the same CDR3 protein are collapsed into one entry carrying the most frequent genes and DNA. The V and J calls follow TCRdb's processing rather than the paper's. The sample table lists about 5,600 distinct CDR3 sequences, about 22% of them with a count of one. The top ten clones comprise roughly 30% of the sample.

Sequencing used tumor tissue. This sequence uses TRBV6-1 and TRBJ1-5; TRBD1 might be the D gene, on 5 matching bases. This TCR derives from a man between 45 and 79 years old with esophageal squamous cell carcinoma. The CDR3: CASSEFPDSGQPQHF. The bases are TGTGCCAGCAGTGAATTCCCCGACAGCGGTCAGCCCCAGCATTTT.